This T cell receptor (beta chain) is drawn from a study of T cell responses to AZD1222 COVID-19 vaccine. In the study overall: Pooled in the analysis were second doses at about 4 or about 12 weeks.

Clones were read by immunoSEQ multiplex PCR, and TCRdb kept only the in-frame ones, dropping some. Here the sample spans more than 75,000 clones, around 90% being singletons. The CDR3 contains 15 residues. CDR1 is MDHEN and CDR2 is SYDVKM in the germline V gene. V shed 11 bases and J shed 1 base, with 17 bases lying between them. Whole-study results and caveats: Among spike-specific TCRs, nearly half reportedly target unmutated variant regions. Only after the peak T cell response were repertoires sampled. Recipients of AZD1222 seropositive at baseline numbered only 5 or 6.

This clone appeared a single time. Its antigen is still unknown. The clonotype originates from an adult in good health. The sample here was peripheral blood, taken on day 0 of AZD1222 vaccination. The V gene is TRBV28, the J gene TRBJ2-2, with D perhaps assigned TRBD1 or TRBD2 (6 bases each). In nucleotides, the CDR3 is TGTGCCGGCCCCGGAGGGGGACAGAACACCGGGGAGCTGTTTTTT. It is translated as CAGPGGGQNTGELFF.